In this sample, the clone carrying this TCR beta chain turned up a few times. In assigning cohorts, the study relied on participant-reported clinical history. The data stem from a study of blood T cell repertoires in COVID-19. Generated by immunoSEQ multiplex PCR, the TCRdb table keeps only in-frame clones and is missing some. The data contain 150,000 to 200,000 clones, approximately 86% of them seen just once; the ten biggest clones take up roughly 5.2%. V dropped 4 bases and J dropped 1 base, with 15 bases sitting between them. The germline V gene has CDR1 MRHNA and CDR2 SNTAGT. This CDR3 spans 16 amino acids.

This receptor was obtained from a woman between 55 and 75 years old with acute COVID-19. Sequencing input: PBMCs or T cells enriched from blood (not recorded which). V usage is TRBV6-4 and J usage is TRBJ2-3; D might be TRBD2 (5 bases). The CDR3 nucleotides read TGTGCCAGCAGTGGGATAGCGTCCTCCGGCACAGATACGCAGTATTTT. Translated, it gives CASSGIASSGTDTQYF.